This TCR beta chain was obtained from a study of shared clonotypes between healthy human individuals. As for the study in general: The study used three CD4 naive, three CD4 memory, two CD8 naive and one CD8 memory plate per donor.

Clones were read by immunoSEQ multiplex PCR, and TCRdb kept only the in-frame ones, dropping some. Counted here are approximately 590,000 clones, roughly 96% occurring once; the ten biggest clones make up roughly 0.1%. CD8 cells classed as naive were CD45RO-negative and positively selected for CCR7, excluding terminally differentiated effector memory CD45RA+ cells. This clone showed up just once. V lost 0 bases and J lost 2, with 6 bases in between. Germline-derived CDR1 and CDR2 are SGHKS and YYEKEE (reference sequence). This CDR3 is 13 amino acids long. Sequenced input: naive CD8+ T cells sorted from blood. The TCR sequence derives from a woman in her 30s in good health. The V call is TRBV5-5, the J call TRBJ2-7; weak D call: TRBD1 (5 bases). The CDR3 is CASSLGTPYEQYF. In DNA, the CDR3 is TGTGCCAGCAGCTTGGGGACACCCTACGAGCAGTACTTC.